This TCR beta chain originates from a study of cytomegalovirus exposure and HLA in healthy donors. Primers included in the PCR were 60 Vbeta and 13 Jbeta primers. Only in-frame clones appear in the TCRdb table, and some are missing; sequencing was by immunoSEQ multiplex PCR. Here the sample spans approximately 180,000 clones, over 65% being singletons. Germline-derived CDR1 and CDR2 are SNHLY and FYNNEI. The V end lost 7 bases, the J end lost 4 bases, and 13 bases lay between the germline ends. There are 13 residues in the CDR3. The donors were healthy bone marrow donors. When sampled, the donors appeared nominally healthy, though they likely had unrecorded immune exposures.

The sample consisted of PBMCs. The chain recombines TRBV2 with TRBJ1-1, with unresolved D. The TCR comes from a woman aged 55-70 years in good health and CMV-seropositive. Here the CDR3 DNA reads TGTGCCAGCATGAACGGGTTGAGCACTGAAGCTTTCTTT. Its translation: CASMNGLSTEAFF. Full variable domain (remainder filled in from reference TRBV2 and TRBJ1-1): EPEVTQTPSHQVTQMGQEVILRCVPISNHLYFYWYRQILGQKVEFLVSFYNNEISEKSEIFDDQFSVERPDGSNFTLKIRSTKLEDSAMYFCASMNGLSTEAFFGQGTRLTVV.